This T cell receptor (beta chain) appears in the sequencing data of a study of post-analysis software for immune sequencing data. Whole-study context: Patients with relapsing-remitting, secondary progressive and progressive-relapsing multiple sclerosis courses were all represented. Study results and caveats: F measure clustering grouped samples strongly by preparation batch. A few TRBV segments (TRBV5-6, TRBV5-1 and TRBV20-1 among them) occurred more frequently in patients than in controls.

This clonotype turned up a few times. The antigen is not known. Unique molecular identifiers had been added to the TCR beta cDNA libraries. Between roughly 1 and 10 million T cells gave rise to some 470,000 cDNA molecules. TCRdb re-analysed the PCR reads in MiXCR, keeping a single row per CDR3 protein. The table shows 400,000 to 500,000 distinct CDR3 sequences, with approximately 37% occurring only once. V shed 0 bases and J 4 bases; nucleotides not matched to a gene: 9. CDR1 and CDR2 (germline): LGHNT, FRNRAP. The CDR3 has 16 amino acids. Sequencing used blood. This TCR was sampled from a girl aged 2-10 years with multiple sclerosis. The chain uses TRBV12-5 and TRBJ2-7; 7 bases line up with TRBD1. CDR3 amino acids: CASGLVLGTEPYEQYF. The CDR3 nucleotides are TGTGCTAGTGGTTTGGTACTTGGGACAGAGCCTTACGAGCAGTACTTC.